This T cell receptor (beta chain) was profiled in a study of CD8+ T cells in alopecia areata. CDR3 length equals 13 residues. Germline V lookup: CDR1 MNHEY, CDR2 SVGAGI. V lost 6 bases, J lost 5 bases, and 14 bases lay in between. Points from the study as a whole: In lesional scalp, particularly from alopecia totalis/universalis, clonality was higher than in normal scalp.

RNA extraction and reverse transcription yielded cDNA as sequencing template. TCRdb's table, derived via immunoSEQ multiplex PCR, lists solely in-frame clones and lacks some. The repertoire holds about 180,000 clones, with roughly 59% as singletons. In its sample, this clone was seen once. Its antigen is not known. This TCR derives from a human donor with alopecia areata. The sample in question was CD4+ T cells sorted from blood, obtained at week 0. The chain employs TRBV6-5 and TRBJ2-7, with unresolved D. CDR3 sequence: CASRGIVGHEQYF. In nucleotides, the CDR3 is TGTGCCAGCAGGGGGATAGTAGGGCACGAGCAGTACTTC.